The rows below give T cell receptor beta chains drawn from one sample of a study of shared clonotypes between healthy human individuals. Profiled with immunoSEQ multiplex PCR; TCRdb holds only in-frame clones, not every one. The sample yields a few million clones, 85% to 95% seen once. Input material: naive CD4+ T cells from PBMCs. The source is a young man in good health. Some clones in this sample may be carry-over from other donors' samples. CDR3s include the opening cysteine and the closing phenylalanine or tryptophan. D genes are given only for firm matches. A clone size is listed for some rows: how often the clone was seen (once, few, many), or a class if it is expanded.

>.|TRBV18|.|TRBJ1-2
CASSPPSAVNYGYTF
TGTGCCAGCTCACCTCCTTCGGCAGTTAACTATGGCTACACCTTC
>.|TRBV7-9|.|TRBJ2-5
CASSPRTPEETQYF
TGTGCCAGCAGCCCAAGGACACCCGAAGAGACCCAGTACTTC
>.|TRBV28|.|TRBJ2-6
CASSPWGLRSGANVLTF
TGTGCCAGCAGTCCCTGGGGACTTCGCTCTGGGGCCAACGTCCTGACTTTC
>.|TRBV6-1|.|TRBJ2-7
CASRVEGRGYEQYF
TGTGCCAGCAGGGTAGAGGGGCGCGGGTACGAGCAGTACTTC
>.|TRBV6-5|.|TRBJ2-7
CASSSGPYEQYF
TGTGCCAGCAGTTCCGGACCCTACGAGCAGTACTTC
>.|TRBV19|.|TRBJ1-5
CASSAGWERSQPQHF
TGTGCCAGTAGTGCGGGGTGGGAACGGAGTCAGCCCCAGCATTTT
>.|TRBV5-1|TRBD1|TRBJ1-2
CASSSGQVYGYTF
TGCGCCAGCAGCTCCGGACAGGTTTATGGCTACACCTTC
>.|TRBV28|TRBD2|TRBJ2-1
CASSLGVAGYNEQFF
TGTGCCAGCAGTTTAGGGGTAGCGGGATACAATGAGCAGTTCTTC
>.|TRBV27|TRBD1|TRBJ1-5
CANSRQGGSNQPQHF
TGTGCCAACAGTCGACAGGGGGGAAGCAATCAGCCCCAGCATTTT
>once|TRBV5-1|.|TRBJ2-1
CASSPGSSGGMSGEQFF
TGCGCCAGCAGCCCCGGTTCGTCTGGAGGGATGAGTGGTGAGCAGTTCTTC
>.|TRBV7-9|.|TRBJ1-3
CASSLGLNTIYF
TGTGCCAGCAGCTTAGGTTTAAACACCATATATTTT
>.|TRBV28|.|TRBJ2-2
CASSFLRPTNTGELFF
TGTGCCAGCAGTTTTTTAAGACCTACGAACACCGGGGAGCTGTTTTTT
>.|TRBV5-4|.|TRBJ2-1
CASSSTYRAYNEQFF
TGTGCCAGCAGCTCTACCTACAGGGCCTACAATGAGCAGTTCTTC
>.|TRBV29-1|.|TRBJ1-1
CSVARGHGGSFF
TGCAGCGTGGCCCGGGGGCACGGAGGATCTTTCTTT
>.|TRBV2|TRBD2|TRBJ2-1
CASSIIGTTYNEQFF
TGTGCCAGCAGTATTATCGGGACTACCTACAATGAGCAGTTCTTC
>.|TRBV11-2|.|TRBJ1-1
CASSSYGGRITEAFF
TGTGCCAGCAGCTCTTATGGGGGGCGCATCACTGAAGCTTTCTTT
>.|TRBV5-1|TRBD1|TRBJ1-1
CASSPPGQGSTEAFF
TGCGCCAGCAGCCCTCCGGGACAGGGAAGTACTGAAGCTTTCTTT
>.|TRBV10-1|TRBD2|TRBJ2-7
CASSRLAGGYEQYF
TGCGCCAGCAGTCGACTAGCGGGAGGGTACGAGCAGTACTTC
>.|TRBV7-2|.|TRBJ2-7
CASSLGTASSYEQYF
TGTGCCAGCAGCTTAGGGACGGCGAGCTCCTACGAGCAGTACTTC
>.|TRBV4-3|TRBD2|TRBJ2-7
CASSPRLAGTLTPYEQYF
TGCGCCAGCAGCCCCCGACTAGCGGGAACCTTGACCCCCTACGAGCAGTACTTC
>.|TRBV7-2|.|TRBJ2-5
CASSLQGSKETQYF
TGTGCCAGCAGCCTACAGGGCTCGAAAGAGACCCAGTACTTC
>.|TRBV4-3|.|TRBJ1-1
CASSQDFNRNTEAFF
TGCGCCAGCAGCCAAGATTTTAATAGGAACACTGAAGCTTTCTTT
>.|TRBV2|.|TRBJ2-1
CASILPSDREEEQFF
TGTGCCAGCATCCTACCTTCTGACCGCGAAGAGGAGCAGTTCTTC
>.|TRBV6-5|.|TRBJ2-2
CASSRRQPNTGELFF
TGTGCCAGCAGTCGCCGACAGCCGAACACCGGGGAGCTGTTTTTT
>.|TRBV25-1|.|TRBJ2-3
CASSLVPDTQYF
TGTGCCAGCAGTCTTGTTCCAGATACGCAGTATTTT
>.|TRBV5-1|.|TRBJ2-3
CASSLSQVEDTQYF
TGCGCCAGCAGCTTGAGCCAGGTAGAAGATACGCAGTATTTT
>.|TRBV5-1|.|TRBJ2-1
CASSALGGPEQFF
TGCGCCAGCAGCGCCCTCGGGGGGCCTGAGCAGTTCTTC
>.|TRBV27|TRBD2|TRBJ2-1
CASSLLAGLNNEQFF
TGTGCCAGCAGTTTGCTAGCGGGACTAAACAATGAGCAGTTCTTC
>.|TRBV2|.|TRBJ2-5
CASRGGWETQYF
TGTGCCAGCAGGGGGGGCTGGGAGACCCAGTACTTC
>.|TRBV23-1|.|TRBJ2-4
CASSPISGIQYF
TGCGCCAGCAGTCCAATCTCAGGGATTCAGTACTTC
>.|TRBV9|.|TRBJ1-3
CASSVGVSPYSGNTIYF
TGTGCCAGCAGCGTAGGTGTCAGCCCCTACTCTGGAAACACCATATATTTT
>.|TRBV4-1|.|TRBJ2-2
CASSPRGSNTGELFF
TGCGCCAGCAGCCCTCGGGGCAGCAACACCGGGGAGCTGTTTTTT
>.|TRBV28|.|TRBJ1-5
CASLTMGPRGNQPQHF
TGTGCCAGCCTAACCATGGGACCGCGGGGCAATCAGCCCCAGCATTTT
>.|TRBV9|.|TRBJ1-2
CASSVAGATNYGYTF
TGTGCCAGCAGCGTAGCTGGGGCGACTAACTATGGCTACACCTTC
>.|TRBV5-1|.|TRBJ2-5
CASSLAEGDVETQYF
TGCGCCAGCAGCTTGGCCGAGGGGGACGTAGAGACCCAGTACTTC
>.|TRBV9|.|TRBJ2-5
CASSVGPERETQYF
TGTGCCAGCAGCGTAGGCCCGGAGAGAGAGACCCAGTACTTC
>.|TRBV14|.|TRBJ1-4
CASSHSGALAELFF
TGTGCCAGCAGCCACTCAGGGGCTCTGGCAGAACTGTTTTTT
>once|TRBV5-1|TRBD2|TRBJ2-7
CASSLRPTSGNSPISYEQYF
TGCGCCAGCAGCCTACGACCGACTAGCGGTAACTCCCCGATCTCCTACGAGCAGTACTTC
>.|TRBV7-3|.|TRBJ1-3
CASSLGVSGNTIYF
TGTGCCAGCAGCCTCGGGGTCTCTGGAAACACCATATATTTT
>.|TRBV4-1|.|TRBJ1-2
CASSQEGQGLGYTF
TGCGCCAGCAGCCAAGAGGGTCAGGGTCTCGGCTACACCTTC
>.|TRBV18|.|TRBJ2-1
CASSPTYNEQFF
TGTGCCAGCTCTCCTACCTACAATGAGCAGTTCTTC
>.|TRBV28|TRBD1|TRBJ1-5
CASSDRVRVQPQHF
TGTGCCAGCAGCGACAGGGTAAGAGTACAGCCCCAGCATTTT
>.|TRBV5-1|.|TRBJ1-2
CASSLSGGADNYGYTF
TGCGCCAGCAGCCTGTCTGGGGGGGCCGATAACTATGGCTACACCTTC
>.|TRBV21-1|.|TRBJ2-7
CASSKVKSGRTPPSYEQYF
TGTGCCAGCAGCAAAGTCAAAAGTGGTCGAACCCCTCCAAGCTACGAGCAGTACTTC
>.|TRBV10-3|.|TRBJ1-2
CAISEGGELYGYTF
TGTGCCATCAGTGAGGGAGGAGAACTCTATGGCTACACCTTC
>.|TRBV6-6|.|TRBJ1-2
CASSYSEEGGYTF
TGTGCCAGCAGTTACTCTGAGGAGGGTGGCTACACCTTC
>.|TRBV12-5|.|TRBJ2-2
CASGPTYLVAGELFF
TGTGCTAGTGGTCCAACCTACCTGGTGGCCGGGGAGCTGTTTTTT
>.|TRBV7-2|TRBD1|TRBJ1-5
CASSLNSGGGQPQHF
TGTGCCAGCAGCTTAAATTCAGGGGGTGGTCAGCCCCAGCATTTT
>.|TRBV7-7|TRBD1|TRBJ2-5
CASSRDSLETQYF
TGTGCCAGCAGCCGGGACAGCTTAGAGACCCAGTACTTC
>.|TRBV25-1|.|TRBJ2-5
CASSVLETQYF
TGTGCCAGCAGTGTTTTGGAGACCCAGTACTTC
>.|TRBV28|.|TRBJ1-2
CASGLVGPYYGYTF
TGTGCCAGCGGTTTAGTAGGCCCTTACTATGGCTACACCTTC
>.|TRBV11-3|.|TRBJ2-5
CASSLSFLETQYF
TGTGCCAGCAGCTTATCCTTTCTAGAGACCCAGTACTTC
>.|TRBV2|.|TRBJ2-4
CASRTGQLAKNIQYF
TGTGCCAGCAGGACCGGACAGTTAGCCAAAAACATTCAGTACTTC
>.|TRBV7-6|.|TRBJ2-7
CASSSRQGRGFRNEQYF
TGTGCCAGCAGCTCACGGCAGGGCAGGGGATTTAGGAACGAGCAGTACTTC
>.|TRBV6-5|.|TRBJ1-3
CASSYSTAGYTDTIYF
TGTGCCAGCAGTTACTCGACGGCCGGGTATACAGACACCATATATTTT